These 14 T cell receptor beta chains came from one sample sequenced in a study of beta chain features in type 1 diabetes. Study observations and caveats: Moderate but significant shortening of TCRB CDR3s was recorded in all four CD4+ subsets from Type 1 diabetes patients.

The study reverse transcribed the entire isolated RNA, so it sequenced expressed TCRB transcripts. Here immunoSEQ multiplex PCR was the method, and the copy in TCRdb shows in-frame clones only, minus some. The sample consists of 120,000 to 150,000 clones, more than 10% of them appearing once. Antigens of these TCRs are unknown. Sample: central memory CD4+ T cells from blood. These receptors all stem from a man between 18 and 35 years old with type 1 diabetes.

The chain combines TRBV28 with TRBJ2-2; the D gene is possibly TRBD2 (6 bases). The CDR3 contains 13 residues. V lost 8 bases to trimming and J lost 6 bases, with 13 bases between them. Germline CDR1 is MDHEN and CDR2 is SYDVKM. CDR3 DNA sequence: TGTGCCAGCCTTTTGACTAGTTCCGGGGAGCTGTTTTTT. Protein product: CASLLTSSGELFF.

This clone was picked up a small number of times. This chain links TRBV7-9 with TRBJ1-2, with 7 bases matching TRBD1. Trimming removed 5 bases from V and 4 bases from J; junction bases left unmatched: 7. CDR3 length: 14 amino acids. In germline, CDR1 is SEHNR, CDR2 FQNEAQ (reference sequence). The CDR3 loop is CASSTSGDSYGYTF. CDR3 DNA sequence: TGTGCCAGCAGCACGTCAGGGGACAGCTATGGCTACACCTTC.

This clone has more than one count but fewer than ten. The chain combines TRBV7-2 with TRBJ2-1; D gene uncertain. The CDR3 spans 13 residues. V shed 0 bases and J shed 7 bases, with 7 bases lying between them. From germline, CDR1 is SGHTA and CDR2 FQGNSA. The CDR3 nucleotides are TGTGCCAGCAGCTTAGCGCCCACGAATGAGCAGTTCTTC. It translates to CASSLAPTNEQFF.

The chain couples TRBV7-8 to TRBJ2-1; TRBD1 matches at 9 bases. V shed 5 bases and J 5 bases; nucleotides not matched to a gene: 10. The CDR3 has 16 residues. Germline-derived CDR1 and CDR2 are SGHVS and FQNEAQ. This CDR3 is CASSNDRDRDHNEQFF. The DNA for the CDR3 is TGTGCCAGCAGCAACGACCGGGACAGGGATCACAATGAGCAGTTCTTC.

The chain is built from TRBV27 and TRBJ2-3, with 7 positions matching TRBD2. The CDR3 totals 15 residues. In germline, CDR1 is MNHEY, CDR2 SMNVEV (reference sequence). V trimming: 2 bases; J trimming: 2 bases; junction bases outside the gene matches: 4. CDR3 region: CASSLTGLTTDTQYF. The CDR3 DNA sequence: TGTGCCAGCAGTTTAACGGGACTAACCACAGATACGCAGTATTTT.

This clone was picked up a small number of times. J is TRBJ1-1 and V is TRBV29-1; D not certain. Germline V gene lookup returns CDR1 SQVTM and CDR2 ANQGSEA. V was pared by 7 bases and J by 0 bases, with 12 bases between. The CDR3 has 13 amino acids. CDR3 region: CSATGQVNTEAFF. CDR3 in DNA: TGCAGCGCTACCGGGCAGGTGAACACTGAAGCTTTCTTT.

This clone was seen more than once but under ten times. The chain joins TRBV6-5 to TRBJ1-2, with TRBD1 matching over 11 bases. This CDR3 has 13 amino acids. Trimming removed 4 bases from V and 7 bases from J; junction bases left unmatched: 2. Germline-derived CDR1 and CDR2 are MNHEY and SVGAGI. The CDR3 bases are TGTGCCAGCAGTTGGACAGGGGGCTTTGGCTACACCTTC. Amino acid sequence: CASSWTGGFGYTF.

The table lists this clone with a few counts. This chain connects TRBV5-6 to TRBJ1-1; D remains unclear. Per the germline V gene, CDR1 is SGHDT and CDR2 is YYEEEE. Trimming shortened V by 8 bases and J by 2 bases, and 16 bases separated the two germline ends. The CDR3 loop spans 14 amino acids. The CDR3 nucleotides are TGTGCCAGTCGGACGCCGGAGGCCAACACTGAAGCTTTCTTT. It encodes CASRTPEANTEAFF.

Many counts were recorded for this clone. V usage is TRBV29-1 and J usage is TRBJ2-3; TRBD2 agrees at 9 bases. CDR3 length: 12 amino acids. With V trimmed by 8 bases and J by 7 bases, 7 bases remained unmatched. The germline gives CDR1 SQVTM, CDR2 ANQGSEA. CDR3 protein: CSTGTSMYTQYF. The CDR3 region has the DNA TGCAGCACTGGGACTAGCATGTATACGCAGTATTTT.

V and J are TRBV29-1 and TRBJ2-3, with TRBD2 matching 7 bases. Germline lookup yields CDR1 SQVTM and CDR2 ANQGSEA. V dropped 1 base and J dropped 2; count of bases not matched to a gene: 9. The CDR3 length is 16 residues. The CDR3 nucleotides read TGCAGCGTTGAAGGGCTAGCGGTCTCCCTCACAGATACGCAGTATTTT. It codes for CSVEGLAVSLTDTQYF.

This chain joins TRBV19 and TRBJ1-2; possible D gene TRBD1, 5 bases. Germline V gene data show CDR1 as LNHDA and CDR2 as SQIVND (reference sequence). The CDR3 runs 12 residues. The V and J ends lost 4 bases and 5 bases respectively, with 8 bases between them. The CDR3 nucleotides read TGTGCCAGTAGTACCGGGGGGTATGGCTACACCTTC. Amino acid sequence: CASSTGGYGYTF.

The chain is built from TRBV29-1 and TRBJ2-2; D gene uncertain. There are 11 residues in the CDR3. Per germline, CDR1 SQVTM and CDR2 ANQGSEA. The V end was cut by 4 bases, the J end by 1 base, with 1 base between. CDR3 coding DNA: TGCAGCGTTGGGAACACCGGGGAGCTGTTTTTT. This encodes CSVGNTGELFF.

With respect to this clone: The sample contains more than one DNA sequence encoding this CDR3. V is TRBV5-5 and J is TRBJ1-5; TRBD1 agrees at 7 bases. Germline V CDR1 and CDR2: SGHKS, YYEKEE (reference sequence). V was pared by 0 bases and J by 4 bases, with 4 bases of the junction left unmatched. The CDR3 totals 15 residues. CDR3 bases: TGTGCCAGCAGCTTGGCGGGGACAGAAAATCAGCCCCAGCATTTT. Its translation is CASSLAGTENQPQHF.

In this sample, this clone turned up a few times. This chain's CDR3 is CASKQGFSSYEQYF. CDR3 DNA: TGTGCCAGCAAACAGGGTTTTAGCTCCTACGAGCAGTACTTC. The J gene is TRBJ2-7, the V gene TRBV28, with D perhaps matching TRBD1 (6 bases). The CDR3 runs 14 residues. Per germline, CDR1 MDHEN and CDR2 SYDVKM. V gave up 7 bases and J gave up 0 bases, with 13 bases separating them.